What follows describes a single T cell receptor beta chain. This specimen includes other DNA sequences encoding the same CDR3. The entry originates in a study of blood T cell repertoires in COVID-19. TCRdb keeps only in-frame clones here, not all; method: immunoSEQ multiplex PCR. The sample includes roughly 260,000 clones, approximately 82% of them seen just once. CDR1 MNHEY and CDR2 SMNVEV come from the germline V gene (reference sequence). Trimming took 6 bases from V and 5 from J; bases not matched to a gene: 6. There are 14 residues in the CDR3. The chain joins TRBV27 to TRBJ1-5; 8 bases align to TRBD1. The clonotype was recovered from a young woman with acute or convalescent COVID-19. Material: peripheral blood. The CDR3 here is CASSPQGAYQPQHF. The CDR3 DNA follows: TGTGCCAGCAGCCCCCAGGGGGCCTATCAGCCCCAGCATTTT.